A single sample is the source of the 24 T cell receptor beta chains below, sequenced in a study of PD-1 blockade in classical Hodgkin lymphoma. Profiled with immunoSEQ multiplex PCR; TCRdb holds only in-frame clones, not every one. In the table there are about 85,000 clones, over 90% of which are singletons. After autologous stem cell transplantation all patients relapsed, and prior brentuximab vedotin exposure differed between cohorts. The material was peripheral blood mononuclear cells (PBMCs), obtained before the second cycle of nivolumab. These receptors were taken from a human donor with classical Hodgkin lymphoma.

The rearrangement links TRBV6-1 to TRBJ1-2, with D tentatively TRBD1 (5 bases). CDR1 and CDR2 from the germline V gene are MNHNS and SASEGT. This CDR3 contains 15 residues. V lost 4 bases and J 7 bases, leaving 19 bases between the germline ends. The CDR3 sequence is CASSVPGRPESGYTF. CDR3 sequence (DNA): TGTGCCAGCAGTGTGCCGGGACGCCCCGAGAGTGGCTACACCTTC.

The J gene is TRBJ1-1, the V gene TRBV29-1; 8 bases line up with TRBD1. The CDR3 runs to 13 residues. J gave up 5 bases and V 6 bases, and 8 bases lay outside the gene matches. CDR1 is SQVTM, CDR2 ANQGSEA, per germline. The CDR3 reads CSVEQGGSTEAFF. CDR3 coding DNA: TGCAGCGTAGAACAGGGGGGTTCGACTGAAGCTTTCTTT.

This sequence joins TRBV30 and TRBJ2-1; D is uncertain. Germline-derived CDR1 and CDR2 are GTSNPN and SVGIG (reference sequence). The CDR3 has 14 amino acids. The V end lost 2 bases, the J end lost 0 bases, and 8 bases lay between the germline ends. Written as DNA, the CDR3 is TGTGCCTGGAGTCGGTGGGTCTCCTACAATGAGCAGTTCTTC. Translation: CAWSRWVSYNEQFF.

The CDR3 is CASSRDYSYEQYF. DNA of the CDR3: TGTGCCAGTAGTAGGGACTACTCCTACGAGCAGTACTTC. The rearrangement joins TRBV19 to TRBJ2-7; 7 bases map to TRBD2. The CDR3 has 13 residues. Per germline, CDR1 LNHDA and CDR2 SQIVND (reference sequence). Trimming at V came to 4 bases and at J to 0 bases, leaving 0 bases not matched to a gene.

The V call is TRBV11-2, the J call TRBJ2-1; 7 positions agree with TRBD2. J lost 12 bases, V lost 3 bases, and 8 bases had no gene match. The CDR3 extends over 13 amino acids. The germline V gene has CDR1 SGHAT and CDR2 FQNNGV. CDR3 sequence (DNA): TGTGCCAGCAGCTTGGAACGACTAGCCGGGCAGTTCTTC. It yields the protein CASSLERLAGQFF. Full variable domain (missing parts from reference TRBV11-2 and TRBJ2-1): EAGVAQSPRYKIIEKRQSVAFWCNPISGHATLYWYQQILGQGPKLLIQFQNNGVVDDSQLPKDRFSAERLKGVDSTLKIQPAKLEDSAVYLCASSLERLAGQFFGPGTRLTVL.

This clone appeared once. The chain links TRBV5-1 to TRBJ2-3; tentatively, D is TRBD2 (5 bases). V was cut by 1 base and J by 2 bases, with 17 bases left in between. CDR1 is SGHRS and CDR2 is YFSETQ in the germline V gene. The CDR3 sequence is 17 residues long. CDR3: CASSLLAGLNPTDTQYF. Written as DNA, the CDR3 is TGCGCCAGCAGCTTGTTGGCGGGCTTGAACCCCACAGATACGCAGTATTTT.

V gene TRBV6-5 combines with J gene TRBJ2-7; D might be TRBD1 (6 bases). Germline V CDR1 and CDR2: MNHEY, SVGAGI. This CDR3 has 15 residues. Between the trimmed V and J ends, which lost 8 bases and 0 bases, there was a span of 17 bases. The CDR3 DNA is TGTGCCAGCTGGGGTACAGGGTCGAGCTCCTACGAGCAGTACTTC. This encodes CASWGTGSSSYEQYF.

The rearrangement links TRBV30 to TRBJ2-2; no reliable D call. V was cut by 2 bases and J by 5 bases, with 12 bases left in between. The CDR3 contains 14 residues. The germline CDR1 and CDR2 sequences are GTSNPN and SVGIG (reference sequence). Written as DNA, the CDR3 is TGTGCCTGGAGTACCCGGGTCCGGACCGGGGAGCTGTTTTTT. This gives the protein CAWSTRVRTGELFF.

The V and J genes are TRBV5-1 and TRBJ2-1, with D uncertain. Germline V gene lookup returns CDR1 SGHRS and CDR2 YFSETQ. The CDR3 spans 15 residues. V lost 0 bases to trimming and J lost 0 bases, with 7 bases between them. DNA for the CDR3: TGCGCCAGCAGCTTGGCAGGTATCTCCTACAATGAGCAGTTCTTC. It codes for CASSLAGISYNEQFF.

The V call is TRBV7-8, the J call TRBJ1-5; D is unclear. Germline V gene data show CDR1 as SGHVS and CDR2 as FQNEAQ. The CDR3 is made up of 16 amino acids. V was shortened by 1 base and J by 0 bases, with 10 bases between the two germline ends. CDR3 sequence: CASSLGSRNSNQPQHF. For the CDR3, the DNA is TGTGCCAGCAGCTTAGGTAGCCGGAATAGCAATCAGCCCCAGCATTTT.

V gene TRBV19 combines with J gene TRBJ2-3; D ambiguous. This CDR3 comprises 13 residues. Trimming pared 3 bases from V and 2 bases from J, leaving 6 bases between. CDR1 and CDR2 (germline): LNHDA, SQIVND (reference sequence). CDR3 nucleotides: TGTGCCAGTAGTATCTCGATCACAGATACGCAGTATTTT. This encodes CASSISITDTQYF.

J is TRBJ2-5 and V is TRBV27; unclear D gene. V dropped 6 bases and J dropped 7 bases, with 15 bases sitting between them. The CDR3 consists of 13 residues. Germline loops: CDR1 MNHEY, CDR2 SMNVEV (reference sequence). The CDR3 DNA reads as TGTGCCAGCAGCAGCGTCCCGTTAGGGACCCAGTACTTC. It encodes CASSSVPLGTQYF.

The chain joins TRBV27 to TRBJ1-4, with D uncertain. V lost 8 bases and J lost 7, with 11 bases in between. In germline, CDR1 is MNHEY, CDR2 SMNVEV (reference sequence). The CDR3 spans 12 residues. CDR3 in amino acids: CASRRKSEKLFF. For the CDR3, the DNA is TGTGCCAGCCGGAGGAAAAGTGAAAAACTGTTTTTT. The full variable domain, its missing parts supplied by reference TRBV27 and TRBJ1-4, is EAQVTQNPRYLITVTGKKLTVTCSQNMNHEYMSWYRQDPGLGLRQIYYSMNVEVTDKGDVPEGYKVSRKEKRNFPLILESPSPNQTSLYFCASRRKSEKLFFGSGTQLSVL.

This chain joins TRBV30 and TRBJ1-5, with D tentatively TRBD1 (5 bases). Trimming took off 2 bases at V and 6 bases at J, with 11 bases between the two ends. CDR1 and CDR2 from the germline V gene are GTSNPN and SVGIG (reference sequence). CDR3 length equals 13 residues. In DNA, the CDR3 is TGTGCCTGGAGTCAGGGTACGAGTCAGCCCCAGCATTTT. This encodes CAWSQGTSQPQHF.

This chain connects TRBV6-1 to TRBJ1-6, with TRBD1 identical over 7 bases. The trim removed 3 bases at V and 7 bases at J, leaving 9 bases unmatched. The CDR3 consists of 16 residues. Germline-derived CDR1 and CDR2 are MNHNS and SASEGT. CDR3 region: CASSDRTGTANSPLHF. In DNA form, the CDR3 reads TGTGCCAGCAGTGACCGAACCGGGACAGCAAATTCACCCCTCCACTTT.

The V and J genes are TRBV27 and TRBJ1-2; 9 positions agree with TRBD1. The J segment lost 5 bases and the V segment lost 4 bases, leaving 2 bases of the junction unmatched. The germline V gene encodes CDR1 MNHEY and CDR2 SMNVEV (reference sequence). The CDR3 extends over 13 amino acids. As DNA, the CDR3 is TGTGCCAGCAGTTCACAGGGGGCTTATGGCTACACCTTC. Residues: CASSSQGAYGYTF.

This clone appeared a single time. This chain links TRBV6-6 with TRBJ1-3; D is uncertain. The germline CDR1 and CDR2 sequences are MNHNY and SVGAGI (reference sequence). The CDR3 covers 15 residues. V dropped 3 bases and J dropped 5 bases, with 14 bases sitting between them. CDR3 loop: CASSYGSEGRNTIYF. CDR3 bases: TGTGCCAGCAGTTATGGGTCGGAGGGTCGAAACACCATATATTTT.

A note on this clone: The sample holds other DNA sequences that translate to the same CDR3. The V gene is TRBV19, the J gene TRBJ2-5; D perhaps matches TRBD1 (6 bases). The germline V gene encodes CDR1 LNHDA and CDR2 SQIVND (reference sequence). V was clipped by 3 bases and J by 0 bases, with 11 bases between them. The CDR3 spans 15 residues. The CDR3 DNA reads TGTGCCAGTAGTATCCAGGGGCGACACCAAGAGACCCAGTACTTC. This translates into CASSIQGRHQETQYF.

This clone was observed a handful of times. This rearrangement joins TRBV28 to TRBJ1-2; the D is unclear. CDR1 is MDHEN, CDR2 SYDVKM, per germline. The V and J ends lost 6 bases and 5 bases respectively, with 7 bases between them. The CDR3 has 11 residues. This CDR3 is CASSSPYGYTF. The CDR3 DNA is TGTGCCAGCAGCTCACCGTATGGCTACACCTTC.

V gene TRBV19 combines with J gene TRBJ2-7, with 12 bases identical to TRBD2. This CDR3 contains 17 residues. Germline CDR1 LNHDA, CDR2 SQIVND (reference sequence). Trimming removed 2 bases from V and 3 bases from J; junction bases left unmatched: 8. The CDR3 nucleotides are TGTGCCAGTAGTATAAAGAGACTAGCGGGAGCTTTCTACGAGCAGTACTTC. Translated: CASSIKRLAGAFYEQYF.

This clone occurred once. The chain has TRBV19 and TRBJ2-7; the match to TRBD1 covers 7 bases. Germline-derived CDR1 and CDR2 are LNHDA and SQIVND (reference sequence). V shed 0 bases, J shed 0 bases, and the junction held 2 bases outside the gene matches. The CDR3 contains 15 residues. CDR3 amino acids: CASSIDRGSSYEQYF. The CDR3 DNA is TGTGCCAGTAGTATAGACAGGGGGAGCTCCTACGAGCAGTACTTC.

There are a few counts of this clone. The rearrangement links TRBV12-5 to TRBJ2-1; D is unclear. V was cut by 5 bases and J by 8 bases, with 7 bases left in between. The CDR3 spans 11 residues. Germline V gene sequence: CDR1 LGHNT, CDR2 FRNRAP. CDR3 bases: TGTGCTAGTGGTATAAGTTATGAGCAGTTCTTC. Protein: CASGISYEQFF.

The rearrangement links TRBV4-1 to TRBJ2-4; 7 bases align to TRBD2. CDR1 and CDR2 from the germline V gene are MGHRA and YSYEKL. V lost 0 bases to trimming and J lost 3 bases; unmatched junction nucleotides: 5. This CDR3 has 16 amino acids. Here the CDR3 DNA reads TGCGCCAGCAGCCAAGATGCCAGGGAGGGCAAAAACATTCAGTACTTC. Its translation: CASSQDAREGKNIQYF.

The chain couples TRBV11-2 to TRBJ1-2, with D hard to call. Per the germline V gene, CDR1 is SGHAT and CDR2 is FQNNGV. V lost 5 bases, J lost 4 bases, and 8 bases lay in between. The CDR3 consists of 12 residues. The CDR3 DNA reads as TGTGCCAGCAGCCACGGACTCTATGGCTACACCTTC. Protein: CASSHGLYGYTF. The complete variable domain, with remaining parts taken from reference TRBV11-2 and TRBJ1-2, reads EAGVAQSPRYKIIEKRQSVAFWCNPISGHATLYWYQQILGQGPKLLIQFQNNGVVDDSQLPKDRFSAERLKGVDSTLKIQPAKLEDSAVYLCASSHGLYGYTFGSGTRLTVV.